The next 5 T cell receptor beta chains were all read from a single sample in a study of cytomegalovirus exposure and HLA in healthy donors. PCR involved 60 Vbeta and 13 Jbeta primers. Profiled with immunoSEQ multiplex PCR; TCRdb holds only in-frame clones, not every one. Altogether 150,000 to 200,000 clones are present, around 90% being singletons, with the ten largest covering approximately 2%. The source material was PBMCs. These receptors originate from a woman aged 18-35 years in good health and CMV-seronegative.

The chain is built from TRBV6-1 and TRBJ1-1; D remains ambiguous. Looked up from germline, CDR1 is MNHNS and CDR2 is SASEGT. V was clipped by 6 bases and J by 2 bases, with 13 bases between them. CDR3 length: 14 residues. The CDR3 spells CASRLQPTNTEAFF. The CDR3 bases are TGTGCCAGCAGATTACAGCCTACCAACACTGAAGCTTTCTTT.

This chain connects TRBV7-8 to TRBJ2-7; tentative D call: TRBD2 (7 bases). From germline, CDR1 is SGHVS and CDR2 FQNEAQ. V was shortened by 5 bases and J by 0 bases, with 14 bases between the two germline ends. The CDR3 spans 15 residues. CDR3 sequence (DNA): TGTGCCAGCAGCGTTGGGAGGGGGACCTCCTACGAGCAGTACTTC. The encoded protein is CASSVGRGTSYEQYF.

The chain links TRBV28 to TRBJ1-5; D possibly corresponds to TRBD1 (6 bases). This CDR3 is 14 amino acids long. CDR1 is MDHEN, CDR2 SYDVKM, per germline. With 6 bases removed from V and 6 bases from J, the gap between germline ends came to 15 bases. This chain's CDR3 is CASSKGGGGQPQHF. The CDR3 bases are TGTGCCAGCAGCAAAGGGGGTGGGGGTCAGCCCCAGCATTTT.

The rearrangement uses TRBV10-1 and TRBJ2-7; TRBD2 agrees at 8 bases. The V segment lost 4 bases and the J segment 1 base; nucleotides outside the gene matches: 3. CDR3 length equals 14 residues. Germline V CDR1 and CDR2: WNHNN, SYGVQD (reference sequence). CDR3 nucleotides: TGCGCCAGCAGTGTTAGCGGGATTTCCTACGAGCAGTACTTC. Translating it yields CASSVSGISYEQYF.

This sequence joins TRBV29-1 and TRBJ2-3; the match to TRBD2 covers 9 bases. The CDR3 sequence is 15 residues long. CDR1 is SQVTM and CDR2 is ANQGSEA in the germline V gene. Trimming took 4 bases from V and 2 from J; bases not matched to a gene: 7. In nucleotides, the CDR3 is TGCAGCGTTGTGGGAACTAGCGGGCTCACAGATACGCAGTATTTT. Its protein product is CSVVGTSGLTDTQYF.